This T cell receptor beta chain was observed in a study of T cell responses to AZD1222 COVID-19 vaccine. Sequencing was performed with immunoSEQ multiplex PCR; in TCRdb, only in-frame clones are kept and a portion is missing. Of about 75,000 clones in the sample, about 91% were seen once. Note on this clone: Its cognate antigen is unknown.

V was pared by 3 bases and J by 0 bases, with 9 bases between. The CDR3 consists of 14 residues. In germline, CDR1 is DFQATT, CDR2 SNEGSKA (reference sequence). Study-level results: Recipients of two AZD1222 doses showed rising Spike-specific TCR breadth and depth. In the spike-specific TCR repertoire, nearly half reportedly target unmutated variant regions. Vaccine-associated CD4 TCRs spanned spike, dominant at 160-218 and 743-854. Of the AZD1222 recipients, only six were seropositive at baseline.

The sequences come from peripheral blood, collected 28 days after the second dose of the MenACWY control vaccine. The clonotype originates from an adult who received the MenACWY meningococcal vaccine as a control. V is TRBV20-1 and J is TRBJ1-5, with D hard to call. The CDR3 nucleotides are TGCAGTGCTAGTATACAGTCTAGCAATCAGCCCCAGCATTTT. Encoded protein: CSASIQSSNQPQHF.